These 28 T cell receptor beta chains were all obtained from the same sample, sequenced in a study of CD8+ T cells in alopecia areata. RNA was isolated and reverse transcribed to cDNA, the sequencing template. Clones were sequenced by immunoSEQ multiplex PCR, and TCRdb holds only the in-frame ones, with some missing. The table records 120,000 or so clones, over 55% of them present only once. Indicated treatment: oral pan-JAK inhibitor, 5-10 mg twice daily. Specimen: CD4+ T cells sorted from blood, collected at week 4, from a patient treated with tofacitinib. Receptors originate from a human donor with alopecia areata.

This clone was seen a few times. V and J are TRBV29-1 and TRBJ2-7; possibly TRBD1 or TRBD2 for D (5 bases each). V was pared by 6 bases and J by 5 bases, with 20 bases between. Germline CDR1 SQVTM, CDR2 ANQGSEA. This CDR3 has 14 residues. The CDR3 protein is CSVPGTIFENEQYF. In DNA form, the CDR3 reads TGCAGCGTCCCCGGGACCATCTTCGAAAACGAGCAGTACTTC.

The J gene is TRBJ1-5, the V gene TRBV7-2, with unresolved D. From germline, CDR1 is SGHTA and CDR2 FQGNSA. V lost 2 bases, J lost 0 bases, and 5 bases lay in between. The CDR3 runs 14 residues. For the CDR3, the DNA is TGTGCCAGCAGCTTATCACATAGCAATCAGCCCCAGCATTTT. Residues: CASSLSHSNQPQHF.

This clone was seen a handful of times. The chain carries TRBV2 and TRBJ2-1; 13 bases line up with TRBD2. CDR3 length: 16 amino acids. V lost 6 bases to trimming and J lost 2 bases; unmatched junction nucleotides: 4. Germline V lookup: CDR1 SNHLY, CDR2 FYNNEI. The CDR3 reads CASREGTSGAYNEQFF. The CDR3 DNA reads TGTGCCAGCAGGGAGGGGACTAGCGGGGCCTACAATGAGCAGTTCTTC.

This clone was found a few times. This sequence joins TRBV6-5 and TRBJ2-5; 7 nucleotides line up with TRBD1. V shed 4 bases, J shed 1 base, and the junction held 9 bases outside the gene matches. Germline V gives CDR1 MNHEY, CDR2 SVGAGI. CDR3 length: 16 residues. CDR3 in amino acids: CASSSIKTGPQETQYF. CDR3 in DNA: TGTGCCAGCAGTTCGATCAAGACAGGGCCCCAAGAGACCCAGTACTTC.

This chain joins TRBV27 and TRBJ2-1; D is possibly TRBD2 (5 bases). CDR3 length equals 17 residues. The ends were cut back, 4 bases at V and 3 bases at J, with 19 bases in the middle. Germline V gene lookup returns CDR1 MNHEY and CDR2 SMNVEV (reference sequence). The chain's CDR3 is CASSSAIQDWVYNEQFF. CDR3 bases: TGTGCCAGCAGTTCAGCGATCCAGGACTGGGTCTACAATGAGCAGTTCTTC.

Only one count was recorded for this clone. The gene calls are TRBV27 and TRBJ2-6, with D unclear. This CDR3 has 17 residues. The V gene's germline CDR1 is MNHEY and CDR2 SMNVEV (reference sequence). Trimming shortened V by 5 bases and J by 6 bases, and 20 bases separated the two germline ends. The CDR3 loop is CASSPSPHGLEANVLTF. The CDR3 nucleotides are TGTGCCAGCAGTCCCTCGCCCCACGGGCTAGAGGCCAACGTCCTGACTTTC.

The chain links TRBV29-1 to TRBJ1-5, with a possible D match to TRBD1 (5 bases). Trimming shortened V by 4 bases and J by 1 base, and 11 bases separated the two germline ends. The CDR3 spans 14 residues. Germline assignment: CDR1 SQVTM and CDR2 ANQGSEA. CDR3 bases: TGCAGCGTTGGGGGGAGGGACAGCAATCAGCCCCAGCATTTT. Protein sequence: CSVGGRDSNQPQHF.

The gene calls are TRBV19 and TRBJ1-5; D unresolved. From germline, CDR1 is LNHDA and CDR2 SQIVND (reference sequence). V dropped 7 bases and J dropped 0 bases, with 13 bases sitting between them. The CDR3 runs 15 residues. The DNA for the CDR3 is TGTGCCAGTAACCCTCGGCTCTATAGCAATCAGCCCCAGCATTTT. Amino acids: CASNPRLYSNQPQHF.

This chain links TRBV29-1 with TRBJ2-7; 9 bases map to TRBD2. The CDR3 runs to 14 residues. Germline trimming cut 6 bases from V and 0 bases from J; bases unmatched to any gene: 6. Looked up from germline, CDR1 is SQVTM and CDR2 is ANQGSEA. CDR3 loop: CSVARSGSSYEQYF. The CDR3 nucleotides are TGCAGCGTCGCCCGTAGCGGGAGCTCCTACGAGCAGTACTTC.

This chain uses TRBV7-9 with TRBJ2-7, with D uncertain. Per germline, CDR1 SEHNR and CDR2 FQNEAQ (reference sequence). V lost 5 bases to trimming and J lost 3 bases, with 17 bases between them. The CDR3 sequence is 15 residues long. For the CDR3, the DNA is TGTGCCAGCAGCCCTAACCACCCGCCTGACTACGAGCAGTACTTC. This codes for CASSPNHPPDYEQYF.

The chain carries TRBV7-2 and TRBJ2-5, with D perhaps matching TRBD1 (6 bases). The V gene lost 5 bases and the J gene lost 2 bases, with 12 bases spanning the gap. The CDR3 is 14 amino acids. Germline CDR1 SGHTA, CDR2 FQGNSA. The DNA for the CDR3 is TGTGCCAGCAGCACCAGACAGGCTCAAGAGACCCAGTACTTC. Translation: CASSTRQAQETQYF. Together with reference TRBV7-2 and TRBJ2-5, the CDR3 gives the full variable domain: GAGVSQSPSNKVTEKGKDVELRCDPISGHTALYWYRQSLGQGLEFLIYFQGNSAPDKSGLPSDRFSAERTGGSVSTLTIQRTQQEDSAVYLCASSTRQAQETQYFGPGTRLLVL.

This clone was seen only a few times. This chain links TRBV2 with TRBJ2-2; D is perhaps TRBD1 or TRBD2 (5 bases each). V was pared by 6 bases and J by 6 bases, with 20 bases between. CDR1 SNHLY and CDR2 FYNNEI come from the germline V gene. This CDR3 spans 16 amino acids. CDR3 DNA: TGTGCCAGCAGACCCGGGGCCGAGGTTGGGCCCGGGGAGCTGTTTTTT. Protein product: CASRPGAEVGPGELFF.

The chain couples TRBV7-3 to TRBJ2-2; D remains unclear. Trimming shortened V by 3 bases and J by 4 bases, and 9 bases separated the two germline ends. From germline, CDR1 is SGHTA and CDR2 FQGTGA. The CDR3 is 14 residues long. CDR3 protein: CASSFGWGTGELFF. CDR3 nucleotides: TGTGCCAGCAGCTTTGGGTGGGGCACCGGGGAGCTGTTTTTT.

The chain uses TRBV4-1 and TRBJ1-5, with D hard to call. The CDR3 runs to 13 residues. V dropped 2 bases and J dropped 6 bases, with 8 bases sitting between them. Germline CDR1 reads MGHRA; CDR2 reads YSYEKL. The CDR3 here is CASSQRDSQPQHF. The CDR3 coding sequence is TGCGCCAGCAGCCAAAGGGATAGTCAGCCCCAGCATTTT.

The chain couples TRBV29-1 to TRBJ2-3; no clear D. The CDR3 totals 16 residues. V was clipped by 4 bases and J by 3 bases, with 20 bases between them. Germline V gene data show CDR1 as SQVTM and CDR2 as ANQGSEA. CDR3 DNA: TGCAGCGTTGTTCGGTGGGCTGCTGGTCAAACAGATACGCAGTATTTT. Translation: CSVVRWAAGQTDTQYF.

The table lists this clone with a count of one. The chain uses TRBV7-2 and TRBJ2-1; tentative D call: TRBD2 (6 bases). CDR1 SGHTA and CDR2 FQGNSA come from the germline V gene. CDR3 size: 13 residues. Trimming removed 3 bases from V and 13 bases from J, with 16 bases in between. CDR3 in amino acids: CASSLKIAGTQFF. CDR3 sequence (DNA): TGTGCCAGCAGCTTGAAAATTGCCGGGACTCAGTTCTTC.

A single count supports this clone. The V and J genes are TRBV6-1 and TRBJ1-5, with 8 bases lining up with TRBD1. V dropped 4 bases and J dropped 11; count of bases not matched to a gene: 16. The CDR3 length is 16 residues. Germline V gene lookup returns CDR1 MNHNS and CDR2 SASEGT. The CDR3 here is CASSVHGQGPHRAQHF. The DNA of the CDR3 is TGTGCCAGCAGTGTGCACGGACAGGGACCTCATAGGGCCCAGCATTTT.

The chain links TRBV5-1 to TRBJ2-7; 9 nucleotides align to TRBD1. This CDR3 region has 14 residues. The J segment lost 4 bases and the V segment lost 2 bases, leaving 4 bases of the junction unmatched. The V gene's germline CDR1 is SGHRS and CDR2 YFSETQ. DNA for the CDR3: TGCGCCAGCAGCTTCGGGACAGGGTCTTACGAGCAGTACTTC. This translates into CASSFGTGSYEQYF. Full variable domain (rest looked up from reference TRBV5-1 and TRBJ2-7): KAGVTQTPRYLIKTRGQQVTLSCSPISGHRSVSWYQQTPGQGLQFLFEYFSETQRNKGNFPGRFSGRQFSNSRSEMNVSTLELGDSALYLCASSFGTGSYEQYFGPGTRLTVT.

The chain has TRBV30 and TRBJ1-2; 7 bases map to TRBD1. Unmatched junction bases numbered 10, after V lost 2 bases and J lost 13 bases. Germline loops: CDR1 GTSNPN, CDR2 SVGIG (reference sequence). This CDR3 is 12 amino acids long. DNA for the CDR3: TGTGCCTGGAGTCGTTCGGGGACAGTAGGCACCTTC. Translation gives CAWSRSGTVGTF.

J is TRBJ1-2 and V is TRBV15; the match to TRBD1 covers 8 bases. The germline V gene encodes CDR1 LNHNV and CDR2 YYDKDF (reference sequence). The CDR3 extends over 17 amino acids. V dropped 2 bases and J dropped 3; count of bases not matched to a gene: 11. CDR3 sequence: CATSRPNEPQGDYGYTF. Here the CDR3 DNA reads TGTGCCACCAGCAGACCAAACGAACCACAGGGGGACTATGGCTACACCTTC.

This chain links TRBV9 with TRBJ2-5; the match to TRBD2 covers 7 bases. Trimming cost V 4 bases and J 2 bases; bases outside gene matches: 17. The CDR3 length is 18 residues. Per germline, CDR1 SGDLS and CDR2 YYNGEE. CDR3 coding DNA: TGTGCCAGCAGCTCCCCCTCTTCGGGGGGAGTCCATCAAGAGACCCAGTACTTC. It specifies CASSSPSSGGVHQETQYF.

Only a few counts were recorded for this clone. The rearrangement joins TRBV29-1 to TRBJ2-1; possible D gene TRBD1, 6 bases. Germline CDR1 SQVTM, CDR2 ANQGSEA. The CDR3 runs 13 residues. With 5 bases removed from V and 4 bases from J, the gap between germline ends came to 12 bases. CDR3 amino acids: CSVRQEQYNEQFF. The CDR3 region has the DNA TGCAGCGTTCGACAGGAACAATACAATGAGCAGTTCTTC.

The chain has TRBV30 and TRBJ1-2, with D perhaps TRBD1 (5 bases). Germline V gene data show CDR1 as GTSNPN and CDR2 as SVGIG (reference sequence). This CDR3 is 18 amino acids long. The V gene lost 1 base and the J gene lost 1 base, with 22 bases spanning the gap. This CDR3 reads CAWSAPGESGILNYGYTF. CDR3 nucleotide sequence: TGTGCCTGGAGTGCCCCGGGGGAAAGTGGGATTCTTAACTATGGCTACACCTTC. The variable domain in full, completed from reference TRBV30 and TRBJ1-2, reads SQTIHQWPATLVQPVGSPLSLECTVEGTSNPNLYWYRQAAGRGLQLLFYSVGIGQISSEVPQNLSASRPQDRQFILSSKKLLLSDSGFYLCAWSAPGESGILNYGYTFGSGTRLTVV.

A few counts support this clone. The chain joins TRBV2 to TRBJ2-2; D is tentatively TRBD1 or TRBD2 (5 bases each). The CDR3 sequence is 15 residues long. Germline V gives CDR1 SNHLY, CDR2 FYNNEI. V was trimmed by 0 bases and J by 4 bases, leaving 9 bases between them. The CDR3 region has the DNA TGTGCCAGCAGTGAAGCCGGGGCTCGCACCGGGGAGCTGTTTTTT. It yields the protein CASSEAGARTGELFF.

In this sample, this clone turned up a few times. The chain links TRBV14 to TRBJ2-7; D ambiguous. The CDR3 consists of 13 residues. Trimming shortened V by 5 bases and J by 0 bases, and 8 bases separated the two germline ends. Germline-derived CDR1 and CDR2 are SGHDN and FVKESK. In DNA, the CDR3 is TGTGCCAGCAGCACGCCTGACTCCTACGAGCAGTACTTC. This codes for CASSTPDSYEQYF. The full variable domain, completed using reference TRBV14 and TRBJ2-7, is EAGVTQFPSHSVIEKGQTVTLRCDPISGHDNLYWYRRVMGKEIKFLLHFVKESKQDESGMPNNRFLAERTGGTYSTLKVQPAELEDSGVYFCASSTPDSYEQYFGPGTRLTVT.

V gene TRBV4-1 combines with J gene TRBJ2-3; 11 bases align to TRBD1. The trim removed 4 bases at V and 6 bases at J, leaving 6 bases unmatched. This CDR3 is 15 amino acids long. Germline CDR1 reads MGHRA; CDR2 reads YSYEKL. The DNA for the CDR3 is TGCGCCAGCAGCCCCGGGACAGGGGGTAGGGATACGCAGTATTTT. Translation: CASSPGTGGRDTQYF.

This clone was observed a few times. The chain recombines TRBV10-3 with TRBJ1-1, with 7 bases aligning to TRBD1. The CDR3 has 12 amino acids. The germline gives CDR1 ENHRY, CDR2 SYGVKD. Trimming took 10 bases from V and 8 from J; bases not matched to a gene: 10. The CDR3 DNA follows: TGTGCCAGCGGGACAGATGCTTCCGAAGCTTTCTTT. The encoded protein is CASGTDASEAFF.

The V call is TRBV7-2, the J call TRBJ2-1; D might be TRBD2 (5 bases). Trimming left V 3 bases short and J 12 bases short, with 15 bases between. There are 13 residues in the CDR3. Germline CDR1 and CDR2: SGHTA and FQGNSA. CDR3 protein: CASSFYRQAGQFF. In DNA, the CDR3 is TGTGCCAGCAGCTTTTATCGGCAGGCGGGGCAGTTCTTC.